These T cell receptor beta chains were read from a single sample in a study of blood T cells in healthy people across ages. MiXCR was run by TCRdb on the 5' RACE reads, yielding one entry per CDR3 protein. The table lists around 750,000 distinct CDR3 sequences, about 53% of them singletons, with approximately 40% in the top ten. Sequenced: blood. Source of these receptors: a man older than 75 in good health. CDR3s include the opening cysteine and the closing phenylalanine or tryptophan. The D gene is left open where the match is weak. Size values are once, few and many counts, or a class for expanded clones, and some rows have none.

cdr3_aa	cdr3_nt	j_call	v_call	d_call	clone_size
CASSLSGGSTKNIQYF	TGTGCCAGCAGCCTAAGCGGGGGGTCCACCAAAAACATTCAGTACTTC	TRBJ2-4	TRBV27	TRBD2	-
CASSMGLADYNEQFF	TGCGCCAGCAGCATGGGACTAGCGGATTACAATGAGCAGTTCTTC	TRBJ2-1	TRBV5-1	TRBD2	-
CASSQEGTSGRRGQYF	TGTGCCAGCAGCCAAGAAGGGACTAGCGGGAGGCGGGGGCAGTACTTC	TRBJ2-4	TRBV4-2	TRBD2	-
CATSDLHSGKQQFF	TGTGCCACCAGTGATTTGCATTCGGGGAAACAACAGTTCTTC	TRBJ2-1	TRBV24-1	-	-
CASSPEGSGMNTEAFF	TGCGCCAGCAGCCCCGAGGGGTCTGGGATGAACACTGAAGCTTTCTTT	TRBJ1-1	TRBV5-1	-	few
CASRLRTDLAKNIQYF	TGTGCCAGCAGACTTAGGACAGATCTAGCCAAAAACATTCAGTACTTC	TRBJ2-4	TRBV6-1	-	few
CTSNIAGGRYAYF	TGTACCAGCAATATAGCGGGAGGCAGATACGCGTATTTT	TRBJ2-3	TRBV12-3/TRBV12-4	TRBD2	-
CSVLLFATDDYGYTF	TGCAGCGTCTTACTCTTTGCGACAGACGACTATGGCTACACCTTC	TRBJ1-2	TRBV29-1	-	-
CSASMGAYEQYF	TGCAGTGCTAGTATGGGGGCTTACGAGCAGTACTTC	TRBJ2-7	TRBV20-1	-	-
CASSSRTGGLYEQYF	TGTGCCAGCAGCTCCCGCACAGGGGGACTTTACGAGCAGTACTTC	TRBJ2-7	TRBV11-2	TRBD1	-
CASSLGPVNTEAFF	TGCGCCAGCAGCTTGGGGCCGGTGAACACTGAAGCTTTCTTT	TRBJ1-1	TRBV5-1	-	-
CASSFGTGSYNSPLHF	TGTGCCAGCAGCTTCGGGACCGGCTCCTATAATTCACCCCTCCACTTT	TRBJ1-6	TRBV7-2	-	-
CATRPGRDTEAFF	TGTGCCACTAGACCCGGCAGGGACACTGAAGCTTTCTTT	TRBJ1-1	TRBV6-6	-	-
CASSLGTTEQYF	TGTGCCAGCAGCCTCGGGACGACCGAGCAGTACTTC	TRBJ2-7	TRBV5-6	-	few
CASRPSGGSGNEQFF	TGTGCCAGCAGACCAAGCGGGGGGTCTGGGAATGAGCAGTTCTTC	TRBJ2-1	TRBV6-5	TRBD2	few
CASSQDSPLYTF	TGTGCCAGCAGCCAAGATTCCCCCCTCTACACCTTC	TRBJ1-2	TRBV14	-	-
CASSLGQGRRMNTEAFF	TGTGCCAGCAGCTTAGGCCAGGGGAGGCGGATGAACACTGAAGCTTTCTTT	TRBJ1-1	TRBV13	-	few
CASSTAQGAGTEAFF	TGTGCCAGCAGTACCGCCCAAGGGGCTGGTACTGAAGCTTTCTTT	TRBJ1-1	TRBV2	-	-
CASSEVGGGMEDEQFF	TGTGCCAGCAGTGAAGTTGGGGGGGGAATGGAAGATGAGCAGTTCTTC	TRBJ2-1	TRBV2	TRBD2	-
CASSLLGGTVYAYF	TGTGCCAGCAGCTTGTTAGGAGGGACAGTGTACGCGTATTTT	TRBJ2-3	TRBV7-9	-	once
CSARDERRHGSYEQYF	TGCAGTGCTAGAGACGAGAGGCGTCACGGGTCCTACGAGCAGTACTTC	TRBJ2-7	TRBV20-1	-	few
CASSFGGGYTF	TGTGCCAGCAGCTTTGGGGGCGGCTACACCTTC	TRBJ1-2	TRBV5-4	-	many
CASSYYSGQLLNYGYTF	TGTGCCAGCAGTTACTATTCGGGGCAGTTGCTAAACTATGGCTACACCTTC	TRBJ1-2	TRBV6-5	-	once
CASSLGVGKGSNGYTF	TGTGCCAGCAGCTTAGGGGTTGGCAAGGGGAGCAATGGCTACACCTTC	TRBJ1-2	TRBV7-9	-	few
CSVRGRSTYEQYF	TGCAGCGTCAGGGGACGGTCCACCTACGAGCAGTACTTC	TRBJ2-7	TRBV29-1	-	few
CASRVPGGYEQYF	TGTGCCAGCAGGGTACCCGGGGGCTACGAGCAGTACTTC	TRBJ2-7	TRBV6-5	-	few
CASSEGNIPIQTQYF	TGTGCCAGCAGCGAAGGCAACATTCCCATTCAGACCCAGTACTTC	TRBJ2-5	TRBV9	-	-
CASSLAGVVSEQFF	TGTGCTAGCAGCTTAGCGGGAGTGGTGAGTGAGCAGTTCTTC	TRBJ2-1	TRBV7-7	TRBD2	-
CASSQGGRYAYF	TGTGCCAGCAGTCAAGGGGGCAGATACGCGTATTTT	TRBJ2-3	TRBV6-5	TRBD1	few
CAGSNRGRGETQYF	TGTGCCGGATCTAACAGGGGCCGGGGGGAGACCCAGTACTTC	TRBJ2-5	TRBV10-3	-	-
CASSFTREPRYAYF	TGTGCCAGCAGCTTTACAAGGGAGCCCAGATACGCGTATTTT	TRBJ2-3	TRBV11-2	-	-
CASSLLGLAGNEQFF	TGCGCCAGCAGCCTGCTGGGACTAGCGGGGAATGAGCAGTTCTTC	TRBJ2-1	TRBV4-1	TRBD2	-
CASRGGQGRETQYF	TGTGCCAGCAGAGGGGGACAGGGTCGAGAGACCCAGTACTTC	TRBJ2-5	TRBV12-3/TRBV12-4	TRBD1	-
CASPGTGGIPTQETQYF	TGTGCCAGTCCGGGGACTGGCGGGATTCCCACTCAAGAGACCCAGTATTTC	TRBJ2-5	TRBV27	-	-
CATSSASGNGEQYF	TGTGCCACCAGCAGTGCTAGCGGGAATGGCGAGCAGTACTTC	TRBJ2-7	TRBV15	TRBD2	few
CASSLAAGHGETQYF	TGTGCCAGCAGTTTAGCTGCGGGGCACGGGGAGACCCAGTACTTC	TRBJ2-5	TRBV28	-	-
CASSRDFRNYGYTF	TGTGCCAGCAGCCGAGATTTCAGGAACTATGGCTACACCTTC	TRBJ1-2	TRBV3-1	-	once
CSARDSGRLGGGNYGYTF	TGCAGTGCTAGAGATAGTGGCAGGCTGGGGGGGGGTAACTATGGCTACACCTTC	TRBJ1-2	TRBV20-1	-	-
CASSFSQGGLGTGIDEQFF	TGTGCCAGCAGTTTTTCCCAGGGTGGCCTGGGGACAGGGATCGATGAGCAGTTCTTC	TRBJ2-1	TRBV12-3/TRBV12-4	TRBD1	few
CASSPLPGLAGLYEQFF	TGCGCCAGCAGCCCCCTACCGGGACTAGCGGGACTGTATGAGCAGTTCTTC	TRBJ2-1	TRBV4-1	TRBD2	-
CSASGDADLGEQFF	TGCAGTGCTAGTGGGGACGCGGATCTGGGTGAGCAGTTCTTC	TRBJ2-1	TRBV20-1	-	-
CASSFFQDRLPLHF	TGTGCCAGCAGTTTTTTCCAGGACAGGCTACCCCTCCACTTT	TRBJ1-6	TRBV28	TRBD1	-
CASSQDWQGAKNIQYF	TGCGCCAGCAGCCAAGACTGGCAGGGAGCCAAAAACATTCAGTACTTC	TRBJ2-4	TRBV4-1	-	few
CSARDLGVPPMEQFF	TGCAGTGCTAGAGATTTGGGGGTCCCCCCGATGGAGCAGTTCTTC	TRBJ2-1	TRBV20-1	-	few
CSATDGGTTYEQYF	TGCAGTGCCACCGACGGGGGAACCACCTACGAGCAGTACTTC	TRBJ2-7	TRBV20-1	-	-
CASSIPGQGGGDTYF	TGTGCCAGCAGCATTCCGGGACAGGGGGGTGGAGACACGTATTTT	TRBJ2-3	TRBV5-5	TRBD1	-
CASGRDGYAYF	TGTGCCAGCGGGAGGGATGGATACGCGTATTTT	TRBJ2-3	TRBV2	TRBD2	-
CASSLGRQGGYTF	TGTGCCAGCAGCTTGGGACGTCAAGGGGGCTACACCTTC	TRBJ1-2	TRBV2	-	-
CASSLGDTVDTQYF	TGTGCCAGCAGTTTGGGGGACACCGTAGATACGCAGTATTTT	TRBJ2-3	TRBV7-3	-	-
CASSLVGTPTNAEQFF	TGTGCCAGCAGCTTAGTTGGGACACCTACAAATGCTGAGCAGTTCTTC	TRBJ2-1	TRBV7-2	-	-
CASSPDRDPSLHRDAYF	TGTGCCAGCAGTCCGGACCGGGACCCCTCGCTGCACAGAGACGCGTATTTT	TRBJ2-3	TRBV27	-	-
CASSQGAPGYAYF	TGCGCCAGCAGCCAAGGGGCCCCTGGCTACGCGTATTTT	TRBJ2-3	TRBV4-1	-	many